The 9 T cell receptor beta chains below come from one sample, sequenced in a study of cytomegalovirus exposure and HLA in healthy donors. The PCR employed 60 Vbeta primers together with 13 Jbeta primers. TCRdb keeps only in-frame clones here, not all; method: immunoSEQ multiplex PCR. The sample lists under 95,000 clones; around 79% were seen once. Sequencing was performed on PBMCs. The origin of the receptors is a woman aged 40-49 years in good health and CMV-seropositive.

V and J are TRBV11-2 and TRBJ2-7, with D maybe TRBD1 (5 bases). Trimming shortened V by 7 bases and J by 5 bases, and 6 bases separated the two germline ends. CDR1 and CDR2 from the germline V gene are SGHAT and FQNNGV. The CDR3 runs to 10 residues. Here the CDR3 reads CASTRDEQYF. CDR3 coding DNA: TGTGCCAGCACCAGGGACGAGCAGTACTTC.

The chain carries TRBV5-4 and TRBJ1-2, with a weak D call TRBD1 (5 bases). This CDR3 has 14 amino acids. Trimming stripped 4 bases from V and 2 bases from J, with 12 bases between. Germline V gene data show CDR1 as SGHNT and CDR2 as YYREEE (reference sequence). The CDR3 here is CASSPWGANYGYTF. The CDR3 DNA sequence: TGTGCCAGCAGCCCGTGGGGCGCCAACTATGGCTACACCTTC. The variable domain in full, completed from reference TRBV5-4 and TRBJ1-2, reads ETGVTQSPTHLIKTRGQQVTLRCSSQSGHNTVSWYQQALGQGPQFIFQYYREEENGRGNFPPRFSGLQFPNYSSELNVNALELDDSALYLCASSPWGANYGYTFGSGTRLTVV.

CDR3 residues: CATSSRGRADTQYF. CDR3 in DNA: TGTGCCACCAGCAGTCGCGGGAGGGCAGATACGCAGTATTTT. This sequence joins TRBV15 and TRBJ2-3; 9 bases are shared with TRBD2. Germline V gives CDR1 LNHNV, CDR2 YYDKDF (reference sequence). V lost 3 bases to trimming and J lost 4 bases; unmatched junction nucleotides: 2. The CDR3 is 14 amino acids.

The rearrangement links TRBV7-9 to TRBJ1-6; 9 positions agree with TRBD1. V lost 4 bases, J lost 9 bases, and 7 bases stayed unmatched. The CDR3 runs 15 residues. CDR1 SEHNR and CDR2 FQNEAQ come from the germline V gene (reference sequence). The CDR3 DNA reads TGTGCCAGCAGCTCCCGGACAGGGGCCCGTTCACCCCTCCACTTT. Translation: CASSSRTGARSPLHF.

The chain links TRBV2 to TRBJ2-4; no clear D gene. Germline V gene lookup returns CDR1 SNHLY and CDR2 FYNNEI. The germline V and J ends were trimmed by 6 bases and 1 base, with 10 bases remaining between them. The CDR3 extends over 14 amino acids. CDR3 DNA: TGTGCCAGCAGGGCCCGTAATGCCAAAAACATTCAGTACTTC. It specifies CASRARNAKNIQYF. Full variable domain (remainder filled in from reference TRBV2 and TRBJ2-4): EPEVTQTPSHQVTQMGQEVILRCVPISNHLYFYWYRQILGQKVEFLVSFYNNEISEKSEIFDDQFSVERPDGSNFTLKIRSTKLEDSAMYFCASRARNAKNIQYFGAGTRLSVL.

The chain couples TRBV5-1 to TRBJ2-7, with 13 bases identical to TRBD2. Germline V gives CDR1 SGHRS, CDR2 YFSETQ. The CDR3 is 18 amino acids. J was trimmed by 0 bases and V by 0 bases; bases with no gene match: 6. This chain's CDR3 is CASSLGGTSGVNSYEQYF. CDR3 DNA: TGCGCCAGCAGCTTGGGAGGGACTAGCGGGGTCAACTCCTACGAGCAGTACTTC.

This clone was seen only once. The rearrangement uses TRBV5-1 and TRBJ1-1; weak D call: TRBD1 (5 bases). This CDR3 is built from 15 residues. With 3 bases removed from V and 1 base from J, the gap between germline ends came to 13 bases. The V gene's germline CDR1 is SGHRS and CDR2 YFSETQ. The CDR3 bases are TGCGCCAGCAGCTCCCGGGGAGGGGAGAACACTGAAGCTTTCTTT. It translates to CASSSRGGENTEAFF.

The chain couples TRBV7-6 to TRBJ2-7; D not certain. Germline assignment: CDR1 SGHVS and CDR2 FNYEAQ. This CDR3 has 14 amino acids. V lost 5 bases and J 0 bases, leaving 11 bases between the germline ends. The CDR3 region is CASSPGYGSYEQYF. CDR3 nucleotide sequence: TGTGCCAGCAGCCCCGGTTACGGCTCCTACGAGCAGTACTTC.

This rearrangement joins TRBV30 to TRBJ1-5; 9 positions match TRBD1. Germline CDR1 reads GTSNPN; CDR2 reads SVGIG (reference sequence). The V gene end was trimmed by 7 bases and the J gene end by 6 bases; junction bases not matched to a gene: 7. The CDR3 sequence is 13 residues long. The CDR3 DNA follows: TGTGCCTCGGGGGGACAGGGCGGTCAGCCCCAGCATTTT. Translated, it gives CASGGQGGQPQHF.